A single sample is the source of the 20 T cell receptor beta chains below, sequenced in a study of identifying expanded T cells in peripheral blood. Only in-frame clones appear in the TCRdb table, and some are missing; sequencing was by immunoSEQ multiplex PCR. The sample has around 85,000 clones; around 91% are singletons. Sequencing used blood. The receptors derive from a person between 18 and 69 years old in good health.

The CDR3 nucleotides read TGTGCCAGCAGCCCTAGCGGGGGGGCAAACGAGCAGTACTTC. It encodes CASSPSGGANEQYF. The V and J genes are TRBV5-4 and TRBJ2-7; 12 bases are shared with TRBD2. The CDR3 is 14 amino acids. Germline V gene sequence: CDR1 SGHNT, CDR2 YYREEE (reference sequence). With 4 bases clipped from V and 5 bases from J, the junction kept 4 bases outside the gene matches.

CDR3 coding DNA: TGTGCCAGCACCAGGACTAGCGGAAAGTTCGGGGAGCAGTTCTTC. Amino acid sequence: CASTRTSGKFGEQFF. The V call is TRBV9, the J call TRBJ2-1; the match to TRBD2 covers 10 bases. This CDR3 region has 15 residues. The germline V gene encodes CDR1 SGDLS and CDR2 YYNGEE. V shed 6 bases and J 10 bases; nucleotides not matched to a gene: 13. Based on the CDR3 plus reference TRBV9 and TRBJ2-1, the full variable domain is DSGVTQTPKHLITATGQRVTLRCSPRSGDLSVYWYQQSLDQGLQFLIQYYNGEERAKGNILERFSAQQFPDLHSELNLSSLELGDSALYFCASTRTSGKFGEQFFGPGTRLTVL.

A remark on this clone: Other nucleotide sequences from this sample produce the same CDR3. The chain uses TRBV5-1 and TRBJ1-2; D gene ambiguous. Trimming cost V 2 bases and J 2 bases, with 10 bases left between them. In germline, CDR1 is SGHRS, CDR2 YFSETQ. This CDR3 has 14 amino acids. The CDR3 reads CASSFGDRNYGYTF. The CDR3 coding sequence is TGCGCCAGCAGCTTTGGGGATAGGAACTATGGCTACACCTTC.

This clone has just one count. The chain carries TRBV10-1 and TRBJ2-2, with TRBD1 as a possible D gene (6 bases). This CDR3 region has 15 residues. The germline gives CDR1 WNHNN, CDR2 SYGVQD (reference sequence). Trimming took 6 bases from V and 0 from J, leaving 11 bases between them. CDR3 DNA: TGCGCCAGCAGCGACAGGCGGGCGAACACCGGGGAGCTGTTTTTT. This gives the protein CASSDRRANTGELFF.

Turning to this clone: Given the absence of the conserved phenylalanine or tryptophan at the CDR3 end, a read error is likely. Because the CDR3's place on the DNA is in doubt, the DNA is left out and the CDR3 is given as listed by TCRdb. The V and J genes are TRBV7-2 and TRBJ1-2; TRBD1 is the table's D call and was not checked against the DNA. The CDR3 is 9 residues long, counting both termini. Germline-derived CDR1 and CDR2 are SGHTA and FQGNSA. CDR3 sequence: CASSRQGLI.

The chain uses TRBV2 and TRBJ2-7, with TRBD1 matching 8 bases. Germline V gives CDR1 SNHLY, CDR2 FYNNEI. Losses at the gene ends were 5 bases for V and 4 bases for J; bases not matched to a gene: 7. The CDR3 consists of 14 residues. CDR3: CASSSDRGQYEQYF. CDR3 bases: TGTGCCAGCAGTAGCGACAGGGGCCAGTACGAGCAGTACTTC.

The rearrangement links TRBV2 to TRBJ2-1; D not resolved. This CDR3 is 14 amino acids long. Trimming took off 1 base at V and 7 bases at J, with 11 bases between the two ends. Germline CDR1 reads SNHLY; CDR2 reads FYNNEI. The CDR3 coding sequence is TGTGCCAGCAGTGAAGTTGGGCTACAGAATGAGCAGTTCTTC. It specifies CASSEVGLQNEQFF.

The rearrangement links TRBV9 to TRBJ1-1; a possible D gene is TRBD1 (5 bases). V was trimmed by 4 bases and J by 6 bases, leaving 16 bases between them. CDR1 and CDR2 (germline): SGDLS, YYNGEE. The CDR3 is made up of 14 amino acids. The CDR3 here is CASSPRGHLAEAFF. The CDR3 nucleotides read TGTGCCAGCAGCCCGAGGGGTCATCTAGCTGAAGCTTTCTTT.

J is TRBJ2-7 and V is TRBV29-1, with D possibly matching TRBD1 (6 bases). The germline CDR1 and CDR2 sequences are SQVTM and ANQGSEA. This CDR3 spans 15 amino acids. The V gene lost 0 bases and the J gene lost 4 bases, with 16 bases spanning the gap. The CDR3 here is CSVEEGRGVDYEQYF. The CDR3 DNA sequence: TGCAGCGTTGAAGAAGGCAGGGGCGTTGATTACGAGCAGTACTTC.

CDR3 sequence reads: CASEGSHRGGQPQHF. The DNA of the CDR3 is TGTGCCAGCGAAGGTAGCCACAGGGGTGGGCAGCCCCAGCATTTT. This chain links TRBV2 with TRBJ1-5; 7 bases agree with TRBD1. This CDR3 spans 15 amino acids. V trimming: 8 bases; J trimming: 7 bases; junction bases outside the gene matches: 14. Germline V gene data show CDR1 as SNHLY and CDR2 as FYNNEI.

A single count supports this clone. The chain employs TRBV7-2 and TRBJ1-1, with a weak D call TRBD1 (5 bases). The CDR3 totals 14 residues. CDR1 SGHTA and CDR2 FQGNSA come from the germline V gene. V was clipped by 4 bases and J by 5 bases, with 14 bases between them. DNA for the CDR3: TGTGCCAGCAGCTCCTCAAGGGGCGGGACTGAAGCTTTCTTT. The encoded protein is CASSSSRGGTEAFF.

Only a few counts were recorded for this clone. The chain links TRBV30 to TRBJ2-1; no clear D gene. Germline CDR1 is GTSNPN and CDR2 is SVGIG (reference sequence). This CDR3 region has 13 residues. Between the trimmed V and J ends, which lost 1 base and 14 bases, there was a span of 18 bases. The CDR3 spells CAWSGSPLGVEFF. For the CDR3, the DNA is TGTGCCTGGAGTGGCTCCCCGTTGGGTGTAGAGTTCTTC. The full variable domain, in which reference TRBV30 and TRBJ2-1 provide the parts outside the CDR3, is SQTIHQWPATLVQPVGSPLSLECTVEGTSNPNLYWYRQAAGRGLQLLFYSVGIGQISSEVPQNLSASRPQDRQFILSSKKLLLSDSGFYLCAWSGSPLGVEFFGPGTRLTVL.

This chain links TRBV19 with TRBJ1-1, with 8 bases lining up with TRBD1. Looked up from germline, CDR1 is LNHDA and CDR2 is SQIVND (reference sequence). This CDR3 has 13 amino acids. The junction had 2 bases not matched to a gene; V was cut back by 4 bases and J by 4 bases. DNA of the CDR3: TGTGCCAGTAGTACGACAGGGGCCACTGAAGCTTTCTTT. This translates into CASSTTGATEAFF.

The chain combines TRBV29-1 with TRBJ1-1; D gene unclear. The CDR3 is 11 residues long. V lost 3 bases to trimming and J lost 4 bases, with 6 bases between them. Germline-derived CDR1 and CDR2 are SQVTM and ANQGSEA. Here the CDR3 reads CSVDESTEAFF. In nucleotides, the CDR3 is TGCAGCGTTGATGAGAGCACTGAAGCTTTCTTT.

The rearrangement uses TRBV19 and TRBJ2-2, with D possibly matching TRBD1 (6 bases). CDR1 LNHDA and CDR2 SQIVND come from the germline V gene (reference sequence). This CDR3 has 12 residues. Between the trimmed V and J ends, which lost 3 bases and 13 bases, there was a span of 12 bases. The CDR3 protein is CASSINRVTLFF. The CDR3 DNA reads TGTGCCAGTAGTATTAACAGGGTCACGCTGTTTTTT.

This chain joins TRBV10-3 and TRBJ2-5, with 7 bases identical to TRBD2. Germline values: CDR1 ENHRY, CDR2 SYGVKD. With 1 base clipped from V and 3 bases from J, the junction kept 2 bases outside the gene matches. The CDR3 runs to 14 residues. The CDR3 spells CAISELGGEETQYF. Written as DNA, the CDR3 is TGTGCCATCAGTGAGTTGGGGGGGGAAGAGACCCAGTACTTC.

The CDR3 DNA reads as TGTGCCAGCTCTCCAAGGGCTGGCCCCGGAGAGACCCAGTACTTC. This encodes CASSPRAGPGETQYF. The rearrangement links TRBV18 to TRBJ2-5; D is uncertain. This CDR3 is 15 amino acids long. Germline CDR1 is KGHSH and CDR2 is LQKENI. V was shortened by 6 bases and J by 4 bases, with 18 bases between the two germline ends.

This chain connects TRBV19 to TRBJ1-1; D is possibly TRBD1 (6 bases). Germline CDR1 LNHDA, CDR2 SQIVND (reference sequence). Between the trimmed V and J ends, which lost 5 bases and 8 bases, there was a span of 12 bases. CDR3 length equals 12 residues. CDR3 region: CASSPRQEEAFF. Written as DNA, the CDR3 is TGTGCCAGTAGTCCCCGACAGGAAGAAGCTTTCTTT. Full variable domain (missing parts from reference TRBV19 and TRBJ1-1): DGGITQSPKYLFRKEGQNVTLSCEQNLNHDAMYWYRQDPGQGLRLIYYSQIVNDFQKGDIAEGYSVSREKKESFPLTVTSAQKNPTAFYLCASSPRQEEAFFGQGTRLTVV.

The chain is built from TRBV7-2 and TRBJ2-7; unclear D gene. Germline CDR1 reads SGHTA; CDR2 reads FQGNSA. This CDR3 contains 13 residues. Trimming shortened V by 1 base and J by 8 bases, and 12 bases separated the two germline ends. CDR3 nucleotide sequence: TGTGCCAGCAGCTTAGGAGGTGGGGTCAAGCAGTACTTC. It translates to CASSLGGGVKQYF.

The genes are TRBV6-5 and TRBJ2-7; the match to TRBD1 covers 8 bases. The germline CDR1 and CDR2 sequences are MNHEY and SVGAGI. The CDR3 covers 14 residues. The trim removed 7 bases at V and 3 bases at J, leaving 8 bases unmatched. Here the CDR3 DNA reads TGTGCCAGCAAGGGGGGACAGGTGAACTACGAGCAGTACTTC. It encodes CASKGGQVNYEQYF.